The 14 T cell receptor beta chains below come from one sample, sequenced in a study of blood T cell repertoires in COVID-19. Sequencing was performed with immunoSEQ multiplex PCR; in TCRdb, only in-frame clones are kept and a portion is missing. The table shows around 250,000 clones, with around four fifths occurring only once. Sequenced material: peripheral blood. The origin of the receptors is a man between 60 and 70 years old who had recovered from COVID-19.

This clone has only a few counts. This chain links TRBV5-1 with TRBJ1-2, with D hard to call. The CDR3 spans 13 residues. Trimming took 0 bases from V and 10 from J, leaving 13 bases between them. Germline CDR1 reads SGHRS; CDR2 reads YFSETQ. CDR3 nucleotides: TGCGCCAGCAGCTTGGTGGGTAGCAGTGACTACACCTTC. This translates into CASSLVGSSDYTF.

V usage is TRBV2 and J usage is TRBJ2-5; D not resolved. The V end lost 5 bases, the J end lost 4 bases, and 11 bases lay between the germline ends. From germline, CDR1 is SNHLY and CDR2 FYNNEI. This CDR3 is 13 amino acids long. This chain's CDR3 is CASSLIGGETQYF. CDR3 DNA sequence: TGTGCCAGCAGTTTGATCGGCGGAGAGACCCAGTACTTC.

This clone occurred many times. The chain uses TRBV18 and TRBJ1-6; 8 nucleotides align to TRBD1. Germline loops: CDR1 KGHSH, CDR2 LQKENI. This CDR3 contains 14 residues. The ends lost 5 bases at V and 8 bases at J; junction bases unmatched: 5. CDR3 nucleotide sequence: TGTGCCAGCTCAAAGGACAGGGAGCATTCACCCCTCCACTTT. It translates to CASSKDREHSPLHF. The variable domain in full, completed from reference TRBV18 and TRBJ1-6, reads NAGVMQNPRHLVRRRGQEARLRCSPMKGHSHVYWYRQLPEEGLKFMVYLQKENIIDESGMPKERFSAEFPKEGPSILRIQQVVRGDSAAYFCASSKDREHSPLHFGNGTRLTVT.

The rearrangement uses TRBV3-1 (or the pseudogene TRBV3-2) and TRBJ2-5; 11 nucleotides line up with TRBD2. This CDR3 has 16 amino acids. The V gene end was trimmed by 4 bases and the J gene end by 4 bases; junction bases not matched to a gene: 8. CDR1 is LGHDT and CDR2 is YNNKEL in the germline V gene (reference sequence). In nucleotides, the CDR3 is TGTGCCAGCAGCCCCCTTAGCGGGGGGGCCGGAGAGACCCAGTACTTC. Protein sequence: CASSPLSGGAGETQYF.

The J gene is TRBJ1-5, the V gene TRBV5-1, with 7 nucleotides matching TRBD1. The germline V gene has CDR1 SGHRS and CDR2 YFSETQ. Trimming cost V 4 bases and J 5 bases; bases outside gene matches: 6. CDR3 length: 14 amino acids. CDR3 sequence reads: CASSQGDRDQPQHF. CDR3 sequence (DNA): TGCGCCAGCAGCCAAGGGGACAGAGATCAGCCCCAGCATTTT.

The rearrangement uses TRBV12-3 or TRBV12-4 and TRBJ2-2; TRBD1 agrees at 9 bases. J was trimmed by 6 bases and V by 5 bases; bases with no gene match: 1. This CDR3 has 13 amino acids. The CDR3 DNA is TGTGCCAGCAGTCGACAGGGGGCCGGGGAGCTGTTTTTT. Translated, it gives CASSRQGAGELFF.

The V and J genes are TRBV5-4 and TRBJ1-1; 8 nucleotides line up with TRBD1. This CDR3 is 15 amino acids long. V shed 4 bases and J 0 bases; nucleotides not matched to a gene: 5. Germline V CDR1 and CDR2: SGHNT, YYREEE (reference sequence). CDR3 coding DNA: TGTGCCAGCAGCGAGGGACAGGTCCTGAACACTGAAGCTTTCTTT. This gives the protein CASSEGQVLNTEAFF.

The rearrangement uses TRBV19 and TRBJ2-7; a possible D gene is TRBD2 (6 bases). From germline, CDR1 is LNHDA and CDR2 SQIVND (reference sequence). The CDR3 is 14 amino acids. Trimming removed 1 base from V and 4 bases from J, with 11 bases in between. Written as DNA, the CDR3 is TGTGCCAGTAGTATAGGTCCGGGGGTATACGAGCAGTACTTC. Translated, it gives CASSIGPGVYEQYF.

This chain links TRBV6-5 with TRBJ2-7, with 7 nucleotides matching TRBD1. Per the germline V gene, CDR1 is MNHEY and CDR2 is SVGAGI. The CDR3 length is 14 residues. Trimming cost V 4 bases and J 2 bases; bases outside gene matches: 5. Here the CDR3 DNA reads TGTGCCAGCAGTTCACAGGGGTTAACCTACGAGCAGTACTTC. This codes for CASSSQGLTYEQYF.

J is TRBJ1-3 and V is TRBV5-1, with D possibly TRBD1 on 6 matching bases. V was cut by 4 bases and J by 0 bases, with 14 bases left in between. The germline V gene encodes CDR1 SGHRS and CDR2 YFSETQ. The CDR3 contains 16 residues. CDR3 region: CASSRVGQSSGNTIYF. In DNA form, the CDR3 reads TGCGCCAGCAGCCGAGTCGGACAGAGCTCTGGAAACACCATATATTTT.

The V and J genes are TRBV5-1 and TRBJ1-6; maybe TRBD1 (5 bases). V was shortened by 6 bases and J by 3 bases, with 7 bases between the two germline ends. Looked up from germline, CDR1 is SGHRS and CDR2 is YFSETQ. The CDR3 consists of 13 residues. Here the CDR3 reads CASTGDYNSPLHF. CDR3 DNA sequence: TGCGCCAGCACGGGGGACTATAATTCACCCCTCCACTTT.

The V and J genes are TRBV7-2 and TRBJ2-7; 10 bases are a match to TRBD2. This CDR3 region has 15 residues. V dropped 4 bases and J dropped 1; count of bases not matched to a gene: 4. Germline V gives CDR1 SGHTA, CDR2 FQGNSA. DNA of the CDR3: TGTGCCAGCAGCTCTAGCGGGAGTGTGTCCTACGAGCAGTACTTC. Translating it yields CASSSSGSVSYEQYF.

The rearrangement links TRBV7-8 to TRBJ1-3, with 7 nucleotides matching TRBD1. CDR1 and CDR2 (germline): SGHVS, FQNEAQ. The CDR3 has 18 amino acids. The ends lost 0 bases at V and 3 bases at J; junction bases unmatched: 11. The CDR3 nucleotides read TGTGCCAGCAGCTTAGCCGAACAGGGGTTTCTTTTTGGAAACACCATATATTTT. Translating it yields CASSLAEQGFLFGNTIYF.

The chain has TRBV2 and TRBJ2-7, with 9 nucleotides matching TRBD2. CDR1 and CDR2 from the germline V gene are SNHLY and FYNNEI. CDR3 size: 15 residues. The V segment lost 2 bases and the J segment 0 bases; nucleotides outside the gene matches: 2. CDR3 DNA sequence: TGTGCCAGCAGTGAACTAGCGGGGATCTCCTACGAGCAGTACTTC. It specifies CASSELAGISYEQYF.